These T cell receptor beta chains were read from a single sample in a study of T cell responses to AZD1222 COVID-19 vaccine. Repertoires were generated with immunoSEQ multiplex PCR, while TCRdb's copy carries only in-frame clones and drops some. Of about 170,000 clones detected, over 85% appear once; the ten largest clones hold about 1.6%. The source was peripheral blood, collected on day 0 of AZD1222 vaccination. The receptors here all came from an adult in good health. Both conserved end residues are part of each CDR3. Each record gives: V gene, clone size, D gene, J gene, CDR3 protein, CDR3 DNA. The D gene is left open where the match is weak. Not all rows give a size; the values are once, few, many and, for expanded clones, a class.

>TRBV4-1|.|.|TRBJ1-1
CASRIYADGGNTEAFF
TGCGCCAGCAGAATTTACGCTGACGGTGGGAACACTGAAGCTTTCTTT
>TRBV3-1/TRBV3-2|.|.|TRBJ1-3
CASSQATAGNTIYF
TGTGCCAGCAGCCAAGCGACAGCTGGAAACACCATATATTTT
>TRBV2|.|TRBD1|TRBJ1-1
CASSASGTVISNTEAFF
TGTGCCAGCAGTGCGTCGGGGACAGTGATTTCGAACACTGAAGCTTTCTTT
>TRBV19|.|.|TRBJ1-2
CASRSGPRSHYGYTF
TGTGCCAGTAGATCGGGACCGAGATCTCACTATGGCTACACCTTC
>TRBV19|.|.|TRBJ1-3
CASSPTVSSGNTIYF
TGTGCCAGTAGTCCGACGGTTAGCTCTGGAAACACCATATATTTT
>TRBV18|.|.|TRBJ1-4
CASSPVPNEKLFF
TGTGCCAGCTCACCGGTTCCTAATGAAAAACTGTTTTTT
>TRBV6-5|.|.|TRBJ1-5
CASTYLRGTSNQPQHF
TGTGCCAGCACTTACCTACGGGGGACCTCCAATCAGCCCCAGCATTTT
>TRBV6-5|once|.|TRBJ2-7
CASSYDSSYEQYF
TGTGCCAGCAGTTATGACAGCTCCTACGAGCAGTACTTC
>TRBV2|once|.|TRBJ1-3
CASSDGASSGNTIYF
TGTGCCAGCAGTGATGGGGCCTCCTCTGGAAACACCATATATTTT
>TRBV15|.|TRBD2|TRBJ2-1
CATSSGTSGYNEQFF
TGTGCCACCAGCAGTGGGACTAGCGGCTACAATGAGCAGTTCTTC
>TRBV23-1|.|TRBD1|TRBJ1-1
CASSQSSADRGTEAFF
TGCGCCAGCAGTCAATCGAGTGCCGACAGGGGAACTGAAGCTTTCTTT
>TRBV28|.|TRBD2|TRBJ2-7
CASSLSGAGGPKQYF
TGTGCCAGCAGTTTAAGCGGCGCGGGAGGGCCGAAACAGTACTTC
>TRBV27|.|.|TRBJ2-7
CASSILGVSSYEQYF
TGTGCCAGCAGTATCCTCGGCGTCAGTTCCTACGAGCAGTACTTC
>TRBV3-1/TRBV3-2|.|TRBD2|TRBJ2-1
CASSQGTSKQFF
TGTGCCAGCAGCCAAGGGACTAGCAAGCAGTTCTTC
>TRBV19|.|.|TRBJ1-1
CASSKQPDTEAFF
TGTGCCAGTAGTAAGCAGCCCGACACTGAAGCTTTCTTT
>TRBV24-1|.|.|TRBJ1-5
CATSAGGVEGNQPQHF
TGTGCCACCAGTGCCGGGGGCGTCGAAGGCAATCAGCCCCAGCATTTT
>TRBV30|.|.|TRBJ1-4
CAGKGATNEKLFF
TGTGCCGGAAAAGGGGCAACTAATGAAAAACTGTTTTTT
>TRBV27|.|.|TRBJ2-2
CASSSQTDSLNTGELFF
TGTGCCAGCAGTTCACAAACTGACAGCCTTAACACCGGGGAGCTGTTTTTT
>TRBV7-9|.|.|TRBJ2-1
CASSPSVLNEQFF
TGTGCCAGCAGCCCCTCCGTACTGAATGAGCAGTTCTTC
>TRBV6-5|.|TRBD1|TRBJ2-7
CASSPRQGPNYEQYF
TGTGCCAGCAGTCCTCGACAGGGCCCTAACTACGAGCAGTACTTC
>TRBV18|.|.|TRBJ2-2
CASSRVGLANTGELFF
TGTGCCAGCTCACGAGTGGGGCTTGCGAACACCGGGGAGCTGTTTTTT
>TRBV9|few|.|TRBJ1-3
CASSSVGGPNGNTIYF
TGTGCCAGCAGCTCTGTCGGAGGCCCAAATGGAAACACCATATATTTT
>TRBV4-1|.|TRBD2|TRBJ2-1
CASSQVSSGAYNEQFF
TGCGCCAGCAGCCAAGTCTCTAGCGGGGCCTACAATGAGCAGTTCTTC
>TRBV5-1|.|.|TRBJ2-3
CASSLAGFVLGRTDTQYF
TGCGCCAGCAGCTTGGCCGGATTCGTATTGGGAAGAACAGATACGCAGTATTTT
>TRBV11-2|.|.|TRBJ2-7
CASSLQHLSYEQYF
TGTGCCAGCAGCTTACAACACCTCTCCTACGAGCAGTACTTC
>TRBV27|.|.|TRBJ1-5
CASSGRYNQPQHF
TGTGCCAGCAGTGGGCGGTACAATCAGCCCCAGCATTTT
>TRBV19|.|TRBD1|TRBJ1-5
CASSPTLAGTGYQPQHF
TGTGCCAGTAGTCCGACCTTAGCCGGGACAGGGTATCAGCCCCAGCATTTT
>TRBV9|.|.|TRBJ1-2
CASSVATRVSGSGYTF
TGTGCCAGCAGCGTAGCTACGAGAGTGTCCGGATCTGGCTACACCTTC